A selection of T cell receptor beta chains follows, all from one sample in a study of blood T cell repertoires in COVID-19. Measured with immunoSEQ multiplex PCR; TCRdb has only the in-frame clones, and not every one. The repertoire has about 110,000 clones, approximately 88% of them found once; the top ten carry under 7%. Sequencing input: peripheral blood. All receptors derive from a man aged 45-65 years with active or convalescent COVID-19. Each CDR3 is given with its conserved first and last residue. D genes are given only for firm matches. For some rows the clone size is stated as once, few or many, or as a class when expanded; others skip it.

j_call: TRBJ1-2; d_call: NA; clone_size: NA; v_call: TRBV18; cdr3_nt: TGTGCCAGCACGACCAGTGGGGGAGGAGATGGCTATGGCTACACCTTC; cdr3_aa: CASTTSGGGDGYGYTF
j_call: TRBJ2-5; d_call: NA; clone_size: NA; v_call: TRBV29-1; cdr3_nt: TGCAGCGTCCGGGAACAAGAGACCCAGTACTTC; cdr3_aa: CSVREQETQYF
j_call: TRBJ2-3; d_call: TRBD2; clone_size: NA; v_call: TRBV7-2; cdr3_nt: TGTGCCAGCAGCTCGGGACTAGCAGGGGTTACAGATACGCAGTATTTT; cdr3_aa: CASSSGLAGVTDTQYF
j_call: TRBJ2-3; d_call: NA; clone_size: NA; v_call: TRBV30; cdr3_nt: TGTGCCTGGAGTGGCTCGGGATTAGATACGCAGTATTTT; cdr3_aa: CAWSGSGLDTQYF
j_call: TRBJ2-3; d_call: TRBD2; clone_size: NA; v_call: TRBV9; cdr3_nt: TGTGCCAGCAACCTAGCGGAGCGGGCAGATACGCAGTATTTT; cdr3_aa: CASNLAERADTQYF
j_call: TRBJ2-3; d_call: NA; clone_size: NA; v_call: TRBV5-6; cdr3_nt: TGTGCCAGCAGCTTGGGGCGGGAAGGGGTGGATTTT; cdr3_aa: CASSLGREGVDF
j_call: TRBJ2-7; d_call: NA; clone_size: NA; v_call: TRBV3-1/TRBV3-2; cdr3_nt: TGTGCCAGCAGCCAAGATGGAGGGGCGTTCGAGCAGTACTTC; cdr3_aa: CASSQDGGAFEQYF
j_call: TRBJ1-3; d_call: NA; clone_size: NA; v_call: TRBV30; cdr3_nt: TGTGCCTGGAGTGTACTAGTCGGGACATTTGGAAACACCATATATTTT; cdr3_aa: CAWSVLVGTFGNTIYF
j_call: TRBJ2-1; d_call: NA; clone_size: NA; v_call: TRBV5-4; cdr3_nt: TGTGCCAGCAGCTTGGAAACACCGTACAATGAGCAGTTCTTC; cdr3_aa: CASSLETPYNEQFF
j_call: TRBJ2-2; d_call: TRBD2; clone_size: NA; v_call: TRBV28; cdr3_nt: TGTGCCAGCAGTTTACCCAGGCTTCCGAGCGGGATAACCACCGGGGAGCTGTTTTTT; cdr3_aa: CASSLPRLPSGITTGELFF
j_call: TRBJ2-3; d_call: NA; clone_size: NA; v_call: TRBV25-1; cdr3_nt: TGTGCCAGCAGCAAGACTAGAGCGGCGGATACGCAGTATTTT; cdr3_aa: CASSKTRAADTQYF
j_call: TRBJ1-2; d_call: TRBD1; clone_size: NA; v_call: TRBV10-2; cdr3_nt: TGCGCCAGCAGTGAGTCGGGACAGGGCTATGGCTACACCTTC; cdr3_aa: CASSESGQGYGYTF
j_call: TRBJ2-1; d_call: TRBD2; clone_size: once; v_call: TRBV11-2; cdr3_nt: TGTGCCAGCAGCTTAGATAGCGGGATAGCGCCCTACAATGAGCAGTTCTTC; cdr3_aa: CASSLDSGIAPYNEQFF
j_call: TRBJ2-1; d_call: TRBD1; clone_size: NA; v_call: TRBV4-3; cdr3_nt: TGCGCCAGCAGCCAAGATTGGGGACAGTACAATGAGCAGTTCTTC; cdr3_aa: CASSQDWGQYNEQFF
j_call: TRBJ1-1; d_call: NA; clone_size: NA; v_call: TRBV18; cdr3_nt: TGTGCCAGCTCAATAGGACTCCCCCGGAACACTGAAGCTTTCTTT; cdr3_aa: CASSIGLPRNTEAFF
j_call: TRBJ2-7; d_call: TRBD1; clone_size: few; v_call: TRBV19; cdr3_nt: TGTGCCAGTAGTATGGAAACTGGGACAGGTGAACACTACGAGCAGTACTTC; cdr3_aa: CASSMETGTGEHYEQYF
j_call: TRBJ1-6; d_call: NA; clone_size: NA; v_call: TRBV2; cdr3_nt: TGTGCCAGCAGCCGAGAGGAGACGTTGGATTCACCCCTCCACTTT; cdr3_aa: CASSREETLDSPLHF
j_call: TRBJ2-3; d_call: NA; clone_size: NA; v_call: TRBV10-3; cdr3_nt: TGTGCCACCTTGAGTAGAACCACAGATACGCAGTATTTT; cdr3_aa: CATLSRTTDTQYF
j_call: TRBJ1-5; d_call: NA; clone_size: NA; v_call: TRBV19; cdr3_nt: TGTGCCAGTAGTCCCCCCCCGCGCGGGGGGTTGGATCAGCCCCAGCATTTT; cdr3_aa: CASSPPPRGGLDQPQHF
j_call: TRBJ2-7; d_call: NA; clone_size: NA; v_call: TRBV7-2; cdr3_nt: TGTGCCAGCAGCTTAGTGCGTGCGGGGTACGAGCAGTACTTC; cdr3_aa: CASSLVRAGYEQYF
j_call: TRBJ2-5; d_call: TRBD2; clone_size: NA; v_call: TRBV30; cdr3_nt: TGTGCCTGGAGGCGAGCGGGAGTCGCGGAGACCCAGTACTTC; cdr3_aa: CAWRRAGVAETQYF
j_call: TRBJ1-1; d_call: NA; clone_size: once; v_call: TRBV9; cdr3_nt: TGTGCCAGCAGCCCTGACACAGAAGCTTTCTTT; cdr3_aa: CASSPDTEAFF
j_call: TRBJ1-4; d_call: TRBD1; clone_size: NA; v_call: TRBV28; cdr3_nt: TGTGCCAGCAGTTACCCGACAGGGGGGAATGAAAAACTGTTTTTT; cdr3_aa: CASSYPTGGNEKLFF
j_call: TRBJ2-2; d_call: TRBD1; clone_size: once; v_call: TRBV7-9; cdr3_nt: TGTGCCAGCAGTCCTGGACAGGGACAATCGAACACCGGGGAGCTGTTTTTT; cdr3_aa: CASSPGQGQSNTGELFF
j_call: TRBJ1-5; d_call: NA; clone_size: NA; v_call: TRBV5-5; cdr3_nt: TGTGCCAGCAGCCTGGGGGCAGGTAATAGAAAAGAGCCCCAGCATTTT; cdr3_aa: CASSLGAGNRKEPQHF
j_call: TRBJ2-7; d_call: NA; clone_size: NA; v_call: TRBV29-1; cdr3_nt: TGCAGCGTTGGAGACTGGTTCCACTGGTATACCATGAACGAGCAGTACTTC; cdr3_aa: CSVGDWFHWYTMNEQYF
j_call: TRBJ1-1; d_call: NA; clone_size: once; v_call: TRBV3-1/TRBV3-2; cdr3_nt: TGTGCCAGCAGCCAAGATGGGGAGAGAGAAGCTTTCTTT; cdr3_aa: CASSQDGEREAFF
j_call: TRBJ2-5; d_call: NA; clone_size: NA; v_call: TRBV10-3; cdr3_nt: TGTGCCATCAGTGGGTCTCAGGGGCCACAAGAGACCCAGTACTTC; cdr3_aa: CAISGSQGPQETQYF
j_call: TRBJ1-3; d_call: TRBD1; clone_size: NA; v_call: TRBV30; cdr3_nt: TGTGCCTGGCGTGACAGGGTCTCTGGAAACACCATATATTTT; cdr3_aa: CAWRDRVSGNTIYF
j_call: TRBJ2-4; d_call: NA; clone_size: NA; v_call: TRBV2; cdr3_nt: TGTGCCAGCAAGCACAGGACGGGACTGGGGGACATTCAGTACTTC; cdr3_aa: CASKHRTGLGDIQYF
j_call: TRBJ1-2; d_call: NA; clone_size: few; v_call: TRBV3-1/TRBV3-2; cdr3_nt: TGTGCCAGCAGCCAAGAGTCCCTGGAGGGAGGCTATGGCTACACCTTC; cdr3_aa: CASSQESLEGGYGYTF
j_call: TRBJ1-1; d_call: NA; clone_size: once; v_call: TRBV2; cdr3_nt: TGTGCCAGCAGCGCATACAGGGTGAACACTGAAGCTTTCTTT; cdr3_aa: CASSAYRVNTEAFF
j_call: TRBJ2-7; d_call: NA; clone_size: NA; v_call: TRBV28; cdr3_nt: TGTGCCAGCAGTTTACCGACAGGCGACGAGCAGTACTTC; cdr3_aa: CASSLPTGDEQYF
j_call: TRBJ1-1; d_call: NA; clone_size: NA; v_call: TRBV7-9; cdr3_nt: TGTGCCAGCAGCTATCCTCGGGGAACGGACACTGAAGCTTTCTTT; cdr3_aa: CASSYPRGTDTEAFF
j_call: TRBJ2-7; d_call: TRBD1; clone_size: NA; v_call: TRBV27; cdr3_nt: TGTGCCAGCAGTTTATCTGGGACAGTACCTTACGAGCAGTACTTC; cdr3_aa: CASSLSGTVPYEQYF
j_call: TRBJ2-7; d_call: TRBD2; clone_size: NA; v_call: TRBV4-1; cdr3_nt: TGCGCCAGCAGCCAAGGAGGAGCGGGAGCCACCTACGAGCAGTACTTC; cdr3_aa: CASSQGGAGATYEQYF
j_call: TRBJ2-7; d_call: NA; clone_size: NA; v_call: TRBV4-1; cdr3_nt: TGCGCCAGCAGCCAATACGGCGGCCGAGACGAGCAGTACTTC; cdr3_aa: CASSQYGGRDEQYF
j_call: TRBJ1-3; d_call: NA; clone_size: NA; v_call: TRBV30; cdr3_nt: TGTGCCTGGACCCAGGGGCCCGCTGGAAACACCATATATTTT; cdr3_aa: CAWTQGPAGNTIYF
j_call: TRBJ2-7; d_call: NA; clone_size: NA; v_call: TRBV27; cdr3_nt: TGTGCCAGCAGTTTTCAAGCAGGTTACGACGAGCAGTACTTC; cdr3_aa: CASSFQAGYDEQYF
j_call: TRBJ2-1; d_call: NA; clone_size: NA; v_call: TRBV9; cdr3_nt: TGTGCCAGCAGCGTAGCGCGGTTCCCCTACAATGAGCAGTTCTTC; cdr3_aa: CASSVARFPYNEQFF
j_call: TRBJ1-3; d_call: NA; clone_size: NA; v_call: TRBV5-3; cdr3_nt: TGTGCCAGAAGCTTGGGGGCCGTCCCTCCTGGTAACACCATATATTTT; cdr3_aa: CARSLGAVPPGNTIYF